This TCR beta chain is drawn from a study of T cells expressing NK-cell markers (dated by TCRdb to the early 2020s). Regarding the complete study: TCR beta-chain repertoires were profiled in sorted CD3+CD56+NKG2C+, CD3+CD56+NKG2C- and CD3+CD56-NKG2C+ T-cell subsets from roughly eight donors. Randomly selected healthy volunteers, three men and five women, were used as the eight sequenced donors. Of the eight sequenced donors, seven were found to be HCMV-seropositive and one was found to be HCMV-seronegative. The libraries were sequenced on Illumina HiSeq 2000/2500, MiSeq or NextSeq, producing 2 x 150 bp reads. Paper-wide results and their limitations: It remained unclear whether the expanded NKG2C-expressing T cell clones were specific for HCMV antigens. Those dominant clonotypes were again the most abundant among CD3+CD56-NKG2C+ cells in a few donors, at roughly 25-60.1%. In roughly six donors, the dominant CD3+CD56+NKG2C+ clonotypes ranked among the top 10 CD8+ clonotypes, making up roughly 1.0-7.0% of CD8+ T cells.

Reads for this sample came from an Illumina HiSeq 2000. TCR beta cDNA libraries were made by 5'RACE template switching that added a universal primer site and unique molecular identifiers. Priming for cDNA synthesis came from the TCR beta constant segment, and two successive PCR amplification steps followed. The study's processing was this. Reads were demultiplexed and grouped by UMI with MIGEC, and clonotypes were assembled and quantified with MiTCR. To exclude erroneous sequences, any TCR cDNA sequence not supported by at least two reads was discarded. The tcR package was used for downstream repertoire analysis, and clonotypes were matched across fractions by CDR3 nucleotide sequence plus V segment. VDJmatch was used to annotate antigen specificity against VDJdb, with one amino acid substitution in CDR3 allowed. TCRdb reprocessed the reads and assigns one entry to each CDR3 protein sequence, leaving out DNA. The V and J calls and clone size are TCRdb's, not the authors'. The sample table includes 350,000 to 450,000 distinct CDR3 sequences. Jointly, the top ten make up 5% to 5.5% of the sample.

Concerning this clonotype itself: The specificity of this receptor is unknown.

The germline V gene gives CDR1 as KGHSH and CDR2 as LQKENI. From its cysteine to its phenylalanine, the CDR3 spans 16 amino acids. No DNA sequence was recorded. A commercial ELISA kit detecting HCMV-specific IgG in serum was used to determine HCMV serostatus. Peripheral blood mononuclear cells were isolated from blood by Ficoll density gradient centrifugation. Sequenced: blood T cells: a sorted CD56 or NKG2C T cell subset, CD4+ or CD8+ T cells, or bulk PBMC T cells (not recorded which). The source of this sequence is a man aged 18-69 years in good health. Here the chain combines TRBV18 and TRBJ1-1. The CDR3 protein is CASSPRGRAMNTEAFF.